This is a list of T cell receptor beta chains from one sample in a study of OX40 agonist ivuxolimab in advanced cancers. Produced via immunoSEQ multiplex PCR; TCRdb's table is partial and in-frame only. The sample lists 65,000 or so clones; approximately 91% were seen once. This material consisted of CD4+ or CD8+ T cells sorted from blood, taken in a trial of the OX40 agonist ivuxolimab. These receptors were collected from an adult with an advanced solid tumor such as melanoma, head and neck, liver or kidney cancer. Each CDR3 is given with its conserved first and last residue.

j_call: TRBJ2-3; v_call: TRBV4-1; cdr3_aa: CASSQDPGGSTDTQYF
j_call: TRBJ2-2; v_call: TRBV19; cdr3_aa: CASSISSPNTGELFF
j_call: TRBJ2-5; v_call: TRBV28; cdr3_aa: CASSLLGGGLETQYF
j_call: TRBJ1-2; v_call: TRBV7-8; cdr3_aa: CASSLGEQGYGYTF
j_call: TRBJ1-2; v_call: TRBV11-2; cdr3_aa: CASSSGQGDGYTF
j_call: TRBJ1-1; v_call: TRBV7-5; cdr3_aa: CQHHGCPARRAFF
j_call: TRBJ2-5; v_call: TRBV7-6; cdr3_aa: CASSEKWDRVEETQYF
j_call: TRBJ2-1; v_call: TRBV30; cdr3_aa: CAWSPYSILAGGDKDEQFF
j_call: TRBJ1-2; v_call: TRBV28; cdr3_aa: CASTNRGLSYTF
j_call: TRBJ1-5; v_call: TRBV27; cdr3_aa: CASSLGGKTGVRGQPQHF
j_call: TRBJ2-4; v_call: TRBV19; cdr3_aa: CASTAGFIDKNIQYF
j_call: TRBJ2-1; v_call: TRBV27; cdr3_aa: CASSLTSGSHEQFF
j_call: TRBJ2-1; v_call: TRBV7-9; cdr3_aa: CASSLTGNEQFF
j_call: TRBJ1-1; v_call: TRBV28; cdr3_aa: CASSPRYSLVGSEAFF
j_call: TRBJ1-5; v_call: TRBV30; cdr3_aa: CAWSVNRGASDQPQHF
j_call: TRBJ2-1; v_call: TRBV7-3; cdr3_aa: CATSLAGGTNYEQFF
j_call: TRBJ2-7; v_call: TRBV28; cdr3_aa: CASSTPGTATYEQYF
j_call: TRBJ2-7; v_call: TRBV2; cdr3_aa: CASGIAHLVEQYF
j_call: TRBJ1-1; v_call: TRBV27; cdr3_aa: CASRSGTANTEAFF
j_call: TRBJ1-2; v_call: TRBV29-1; cdr3_aa: CSVLGDYGYTF
j_call: TRBJ2-7; v_call: TRBV5-1; cdr3_aa: CASSLVGTVSSYEQYF
j_call: TRBJ2-7; v_call: TRBV7-4; cdr3_aa: CASSYRGSYEQYF
j_call: TRBJ2-7; v_call: TRBV18; cdr3_aa: CASSPGTSGTGEQYF
j_call: TRBJ2-5; v_call: TRBV30; cdr3_aa: CAWSAGTGSWVRETQYF
j_call: TRBJ2-1; v_call: TRBV15; cdr3_aa: CATSREPGGTYNEQFF
j_call: TRBJ1-2; v_call: TRBV15; cdr3_aa: CATSHSGGSGYTF
j_call: TRBJ2-1; v_call: TRBV5-4; cdr3_aa: CASSLRTDNNEQFF
j_call: -; v_call: TRBV7-9; cdr3_aa: CASSLQPGSYEQYF
j_call: TRBJ1-5; v_call: TRBV6-5; cdr3_aa: CASSNGPGASQPQHF
j_call: TRBJ2-1; v_call: TRBV6-5; cdr3_aa: CASSYSNGRHEQFF
j_call: TRBJ1-3; v_call: TRBV7-2; cdr3_aa: CASSFPSKQGNTIYF
j_call: TRBJ1-1; v_call: TRBV2; cdr3_aa: CASSGDRGWTEAFF
j_call: TRBJ1-3; v_call: TRBV2; cdr3_aa: CASSDSGNTIYF
j_call: TRBJ1-5; v_call: TRBV19; cdr3_aa: CATKQSSNQPQHF
j_call: TRBJ2-2; v_call: TRBV4-1; cdr3_aa: CASSQGTGGADTGELFF
j_call: TRBJ2-5; v_call: TRBV28; cdr3_aa: CASNPGQGRKTQYF
j_call: TRBJ1-2; v_call: TRBV5-1; cdr3_aa: CASSIGQGAYGYTF
j_call: TRBJ1-4; v_call: TRBV28; cdr3_aa: CASASGYSNEKLFF
j_call: TRBJ2-7; v_call: TRBV6-5; cdr3_aa: CASTSGTGVYEQYF
j_call: TRBJ2-1; v_call: TRBV28; cdr3_aa: CATTGVVYEQFF
j_call: TRBJ2-1; v_call: TRBV2; cdr3_aa: CASRENYEEQFF
j_call: TRBJ1-6; v_call: TRBV4-1; cdr3_aa: CASSQVDLVSYNSPLHF
j_call: TRBJ2-1; v_call: TRBV11-1; cdr3_aa: CASSLGGERHNEQFF
j_call: TRBJ1-2; v_call: TRBV21-1; cdr3_aa: CASSKEGSRYGYTF
j_call: TRBJ1-6; v_call: TRBV5-5; cdr3_aa: CASSLSETGSPLHF
j_call: TRBJ2-5; v_call: TRBV30; cdr3_aa: CAWSPVGHRGSETQYF
j_call: TRBJ2-5; v_call: TRBV7-8; cdr3_aa: CASTWRTSGVGIQETQYF
j_call: TRBJ2-7; v_call: TRBV28; cdr3_aa: CASSPQGGAYEQYF
j_call: TRBJ2-3; v_call: TRBV7-8; cdr3_aa: CASSLAGSDTQYF
j_call: TRBJ1-2; v_call: TRBV7-9; cdr3_aa: CASSLNQGIDYTF
j_call: TRBJ1-1; v_call: TRBV11-3; cdr3_aa: CASSEGQGENTEAFF
j_call: TRBJ2-3; v_call: TRBV4-2; cdr3_aa: CASSRRGAGGDSDTQYF
j_call: TRBJ2-7; v_call: TRBV25-1; cdr3_aa: CASSEIKGDRNEQYF
j_call: TRBJ1-1; v_call: TRBV5-4; cdr3_aa: CASSLAGNTEAFF